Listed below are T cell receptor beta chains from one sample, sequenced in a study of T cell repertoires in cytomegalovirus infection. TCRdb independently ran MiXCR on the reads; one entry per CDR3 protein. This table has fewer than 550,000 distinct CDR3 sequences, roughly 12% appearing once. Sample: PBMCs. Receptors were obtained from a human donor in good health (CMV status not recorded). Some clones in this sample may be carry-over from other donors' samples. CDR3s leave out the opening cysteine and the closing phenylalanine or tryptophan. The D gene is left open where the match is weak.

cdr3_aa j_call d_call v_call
SARPGFISGNTIY TRBJ1-3 . TRBV20-1
ASIMGEQTDTEAF TRBJ1-1 . TRBV6-1
ASSHRGTGANVLT TRBJ2-6 . TRBV3-1
SARGLGTVNTEAF TRBJ1-1 . TRBV20-1
ASSPHLSGMSYEQY TRBJ2-7 TRBD2 TRBV9
AIGQGVNEQY TRBJ2-7 TRBD1 TRBV7-8
SARDPLAGGTDTQY TRBJ2-3 TRBD2 TRBV20-1
ASSFTGRGGELF TRBJ2-2 . TRBV7-9
ASSIAATGEQF TRBJ2-1 . TRBV19
ASSSPGTGRPGDYGYT TRBJ1-2 TRBD1 TRBV6-5
ASTLAGGTEAF TRBJ1-1 TRBD1 TRBV28
ASRAQGGFLGEQY TRBJ2-7 TRBD2 TRBV28
ASRDETETNTEAF TRBJ1-1 . TRBV19
ASSPPTAGEQY TRBJ2-7 . TRBV3-1
SVEDRIDEQF TRBJ2-1 . TRBV29-1
SVEGTVSGYT TRBJ1-2 . TRBV29-1
ASSQEHRGRSSNQPQH TRBJ1-5 TRBD1 TRBV4-2
ASNGQMNTEAF TRBJ1-1 . TRBV7-2
ASSYGGGGGGELF TRBJ2-2 . TRBV5-4
ATAAATNEKLF TRBJ1-4 . TRBV7-9
SATWAGGTDTQY TRBJ2-3 TRBD2 TRBV20-1
ASSEGGTGSYQPQH TRBJ1-5 TRBD1 TRBV6-1
ASSVTVAGGFYNEQF TRBJ2-1 TRBD2 TRBV13
ASSLAVTGLDEQY TRBJ2-7 . TRBV11-2